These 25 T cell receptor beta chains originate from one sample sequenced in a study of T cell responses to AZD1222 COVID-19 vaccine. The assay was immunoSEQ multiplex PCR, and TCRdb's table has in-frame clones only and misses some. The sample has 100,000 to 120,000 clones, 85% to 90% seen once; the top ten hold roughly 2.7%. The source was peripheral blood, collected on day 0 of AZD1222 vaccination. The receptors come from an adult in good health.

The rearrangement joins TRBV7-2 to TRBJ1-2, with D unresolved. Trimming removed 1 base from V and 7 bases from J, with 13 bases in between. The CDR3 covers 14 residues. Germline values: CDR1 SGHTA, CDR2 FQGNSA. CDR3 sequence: CASSLDPATGGYTF. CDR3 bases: TGTGCCAGCAGCTTAGACCCCGCGACGGGTGGCTACACCTTC.

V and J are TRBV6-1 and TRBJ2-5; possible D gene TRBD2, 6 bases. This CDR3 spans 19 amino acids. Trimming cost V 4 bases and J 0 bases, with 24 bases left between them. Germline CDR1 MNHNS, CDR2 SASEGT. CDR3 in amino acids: CASSGGGTSRMGYQETQYF. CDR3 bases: TGTGCCAGCAGTGGGGGAGGTACCTCTAGAATGGGGTACCAAGAGACCCAGTACTTC.

CDR3 coding DNA: TGTGCCAGCAGTGAAAGGCAGATCTATGGCTACACCTTC. Translating gives CASSERQIYGYTF. This chain links TRBV6-1 with TRBJ1-2; no definite D call. The length of the CDR3 is 13 residues. Trimming stripped 2 bases from V and 4 bases from J, with 8 bases between. Germline V lookup: CDR1 MNHNS, CDR2 SASEGT.

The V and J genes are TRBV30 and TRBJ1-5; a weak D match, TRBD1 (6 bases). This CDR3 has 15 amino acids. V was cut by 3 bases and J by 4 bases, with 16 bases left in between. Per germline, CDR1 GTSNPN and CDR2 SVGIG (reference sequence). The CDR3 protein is CAWRDRSQDNQPQHF. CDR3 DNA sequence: TGTGCCTGGAGGGACAGATCGCAAGATAATCAGCCCCAGCATTTT.

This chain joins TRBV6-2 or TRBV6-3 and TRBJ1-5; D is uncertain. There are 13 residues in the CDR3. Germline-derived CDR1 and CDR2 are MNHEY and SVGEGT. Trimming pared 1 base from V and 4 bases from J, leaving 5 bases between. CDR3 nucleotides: TGTGCCAGCAGTTACTTGGGGAATCAGCCCCAGCATTTT. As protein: CASSYLGNQPQHF.

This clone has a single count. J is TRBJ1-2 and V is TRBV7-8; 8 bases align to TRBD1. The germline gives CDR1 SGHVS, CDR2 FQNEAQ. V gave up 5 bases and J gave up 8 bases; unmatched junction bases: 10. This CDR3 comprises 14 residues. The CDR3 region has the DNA TGTGCCAGCAGCCTGGACAGGGACCATGGGGGCTACACCTTC. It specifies CASSLDRDHGGYTF.

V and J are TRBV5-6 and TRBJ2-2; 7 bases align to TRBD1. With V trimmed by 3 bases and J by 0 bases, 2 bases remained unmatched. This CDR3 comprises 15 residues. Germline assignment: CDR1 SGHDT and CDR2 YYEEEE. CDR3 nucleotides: TGTGCCAGCAGCTGGACAGGTCCGAACACCGGGGAGCTGTTTTTT. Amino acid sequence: CASSWTGPNTGELFF.

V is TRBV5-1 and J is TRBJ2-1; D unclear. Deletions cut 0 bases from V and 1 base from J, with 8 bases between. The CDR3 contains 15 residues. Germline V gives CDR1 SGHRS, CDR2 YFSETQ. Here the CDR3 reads CASSLVPGSYNEQFF. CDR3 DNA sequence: TGCGCCAGCAGCTTGGTTCCCGGATCCTACAATGAGCAGTTCTTC.

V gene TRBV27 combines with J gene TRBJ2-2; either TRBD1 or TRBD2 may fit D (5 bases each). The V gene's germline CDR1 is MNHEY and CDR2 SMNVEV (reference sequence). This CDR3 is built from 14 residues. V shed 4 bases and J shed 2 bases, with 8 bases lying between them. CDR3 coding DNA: TGTGCCAGCAGTTGGGACCAAAACACCGGGGAGCTGTTTTTT. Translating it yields CASSWDQNTGELFF.

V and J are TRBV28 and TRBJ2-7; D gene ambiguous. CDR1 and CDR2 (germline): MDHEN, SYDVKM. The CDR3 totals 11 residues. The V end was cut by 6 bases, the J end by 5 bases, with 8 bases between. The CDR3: CASRSSHEQYF. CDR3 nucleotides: TGTGCCAGCAGATCGAGTCACGAGCAGTACTTC.

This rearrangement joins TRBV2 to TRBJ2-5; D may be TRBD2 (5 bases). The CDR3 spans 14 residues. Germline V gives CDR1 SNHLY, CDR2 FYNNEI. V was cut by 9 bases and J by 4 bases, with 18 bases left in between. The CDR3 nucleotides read TGTGCCAGTGGCGCGGAGCGTGGAGGAGAGACCCAGTACTTC. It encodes CASGAERGGETQYF.

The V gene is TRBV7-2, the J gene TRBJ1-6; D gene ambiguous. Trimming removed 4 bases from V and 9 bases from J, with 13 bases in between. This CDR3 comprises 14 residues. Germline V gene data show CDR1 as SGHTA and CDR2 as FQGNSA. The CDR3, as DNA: TGTGCCAGCAGCTCCCCGGGCTGGGCTTCACCCCTCCACTTT. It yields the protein CASSSPGWASPLHF. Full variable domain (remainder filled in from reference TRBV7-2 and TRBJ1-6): GAGVSQSPSNKVTEKGKDVELRCDPISGHTALYWYRQSLGQGLEFLIYFQGNSAPDKSGLPSDRFSAERTGGSVSTLTIQRTQQEDSAVYLCASSSPGWASPLHFGNGTRLTVT.

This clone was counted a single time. CDR3 loop: CASSPRVGSNQPQHF. The CDR3 region has the DNA TGCGCCAGCAGCCCCAGGGTCGGGAGCAATCAGCCCCAGCATTTT. The chain uses TRBV4-3 and TRBJ1-5; a possible D gene is TRBD1 (5 bases). Germline V gene lookup returns CDR1 LGHNA and CDR2 YSLEER. Trimming removed 4 bases at V and 1 base at J, with 11 bases between. This CDR3 is built from 15 residues.

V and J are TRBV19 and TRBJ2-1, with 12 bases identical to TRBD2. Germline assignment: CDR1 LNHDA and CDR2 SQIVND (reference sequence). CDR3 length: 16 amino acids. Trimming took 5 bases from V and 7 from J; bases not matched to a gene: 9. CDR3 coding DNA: TGTGCCAGTAGTGTCATCTCGGGACTAGCGGGTAATGAGCAGTTCTTC. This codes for CASSVISGLAGNEQFF.

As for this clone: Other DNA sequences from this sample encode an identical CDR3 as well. This chain's CDR3 is CASSSRQGTEAFF. DNA for the CDR3: TGTGCCAGCAGCTCCCGACAGGGCACTGAAGCTTTCTTT. This chain uses TRBV7-9 with TRBJ1-1; 7 nucleotides agree with TRBD1. In germline, CDR1 is SEHNR, CDR2 FQNEAQ (reference sequence). The CDR3 consists of 13 residues. The ends lost 4 bases at V and 4 bases at J; junction bases unmatched: 3.

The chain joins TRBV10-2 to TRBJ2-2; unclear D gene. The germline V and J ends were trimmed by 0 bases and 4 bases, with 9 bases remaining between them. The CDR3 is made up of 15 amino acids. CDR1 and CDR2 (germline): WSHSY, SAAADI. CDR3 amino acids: CASSESAGSTGELFF. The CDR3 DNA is TGCGCCAGCAGTGAGTCAGCAGGATCCACCGGGGAGCTGTTTTTT.

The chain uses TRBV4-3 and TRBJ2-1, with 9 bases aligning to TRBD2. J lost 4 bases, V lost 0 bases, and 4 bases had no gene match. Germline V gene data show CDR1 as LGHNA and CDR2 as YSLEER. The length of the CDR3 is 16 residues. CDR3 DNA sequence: TGCGCCAGCAGCCAAGACGGGACTAGCTATTACAATGAGCAGTTCTTC. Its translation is CASSQDGTSYYNEQFF.

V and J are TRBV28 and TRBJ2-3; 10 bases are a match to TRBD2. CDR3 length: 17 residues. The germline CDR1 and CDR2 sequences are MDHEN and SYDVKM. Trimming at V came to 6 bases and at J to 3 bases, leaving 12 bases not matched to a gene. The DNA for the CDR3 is TGTGCCAGCAGCACGCCTACCGCAGCGGGAGGGACAGATACGCAGTATTTT. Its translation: CASSTPTAAGGTDTQYF.

In DNA form, the CDR3 reads TGTGCCAGCAGCGCCTCAGGACAGTTCTATGGCTACACCTTC. Its translation is CASSASGQFYGYTF. The V and J genes are TRBV7-9 and TRBJ1-2; tentatively, D is TRBD1 (6 bases). The CDR3 runs 14 residues. The germline gives CDR1 SEHNR, CDR2 FQNEAQ (reference sequence). V was pared by 5 bases and J by 4 bases, with 14 bases between.

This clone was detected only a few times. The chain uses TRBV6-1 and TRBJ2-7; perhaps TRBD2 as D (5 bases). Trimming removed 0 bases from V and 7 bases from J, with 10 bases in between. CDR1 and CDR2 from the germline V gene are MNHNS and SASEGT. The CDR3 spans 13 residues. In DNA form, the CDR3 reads TGTGCCAGCAGTGAAGCCTCGCCGGGGGAGCAGTACTTC. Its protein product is CASSEASPGEQYF.

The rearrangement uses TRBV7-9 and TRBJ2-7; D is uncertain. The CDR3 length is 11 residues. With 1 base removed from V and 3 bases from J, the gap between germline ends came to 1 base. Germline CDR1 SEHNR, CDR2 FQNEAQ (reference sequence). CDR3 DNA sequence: TGTGCCAGCAGCTTAGACTACGAGCAGTACTTC. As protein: CASSLDYEQYF.

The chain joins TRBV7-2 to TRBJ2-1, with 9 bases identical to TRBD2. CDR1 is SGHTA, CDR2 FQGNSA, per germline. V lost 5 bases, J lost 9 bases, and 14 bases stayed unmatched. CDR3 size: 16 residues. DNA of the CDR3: TGTGCCAGCAGCCTTCAGGTGATAGCGGGAGCGGGTGAGCAGTTCTTC. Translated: CASSLQVIAGAGEQFF.

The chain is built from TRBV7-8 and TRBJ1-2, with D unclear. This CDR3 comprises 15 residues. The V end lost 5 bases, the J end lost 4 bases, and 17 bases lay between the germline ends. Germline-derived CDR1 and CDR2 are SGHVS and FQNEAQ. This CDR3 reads CASSVQMVGGYGYTF. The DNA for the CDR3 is TGTGCCAGCAGCGTTCAGATGGTGGGTGGCTATGGCTACACCTTC.

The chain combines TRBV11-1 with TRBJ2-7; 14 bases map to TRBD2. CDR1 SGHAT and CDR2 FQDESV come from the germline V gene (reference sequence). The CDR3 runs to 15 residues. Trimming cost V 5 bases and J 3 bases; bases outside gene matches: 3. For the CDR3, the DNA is TGTGCCAGCAGCCGGGGACTAGCGGGGGACTACGAGCAGTACTTC. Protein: CASSRGLAGDYEQYF.

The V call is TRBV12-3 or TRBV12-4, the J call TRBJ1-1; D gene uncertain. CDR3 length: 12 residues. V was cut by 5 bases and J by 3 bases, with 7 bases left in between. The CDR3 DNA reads TGTGCCAGCAGTAGTGGGGACACTGAAGCTTTCTTT. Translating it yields CASSSGDTEAFF.